This TCR beta chain was documented in a study of shared clonotypes between healthy human individuals. The study's findings and limits: Non-shared clonotypes had lower generation probabilities than clonotypes shared by all four sorted-subset donors. In having few donors, the study represented limited genetic and exposure-history diversity.

Germline V gene sequence: CDR1 MNHEY, CDR2 SVGAGI. V lost 0 bases, J lost 5 bases, and 5 bases stayed unmatched. The CDR3 is made up of 16 amino acids. Measured with immunoSEQ multiplex PCR; TCRdb has only the in-frame clones, and not every one. The table lists about 1.5 million clones, 98% of them singletons. All donors qualified as healthy HIV-negative adults and had experienced no recent acute infections or vaccinations. Division of CD4+ cells produced a CD45RA+ naive subset and a CD45RA-negative memory subset. Turning to this clone: Its antigen is not known.

This TCR was sampled from a man under 40 in good health. This chain uses TRBV6-5 with TRBJ2-1, with 9 bases identical to TRBD1. The sequenced sample was naive CD4+ T cells sorted from blood. Sample subset: CD45RA+ positively selected. The CDR3 spells CASSYSPGQGHNEQFF. CDR3 in DNA: TGTGCCAGCAGTTACTCGCCGGGACAGGGACACAATGAGCAGTTCTTC.